This TCR beta chain is from a study of blood T cell repertoires in COVID-19. The overall study: Samples representing acute and convalescent COVID-19 were sourced from the United States, Italy and Spain.

Data came from immunoSEQ multiplex PCR; TCRdb stores just in-frame clones and leaves some out. The table lists about 87,000 clones, around 82% of them singletons, with more than 15% in the top ten. The germline CDR1 and CDR2 sequences are MNHEY and SMNVEV (reference sequence). The trim removed 6 bases at V and 2 bases at J, leaving 5 bases unmatched. The CDR3 runs to 14 residues. In its sample, this clone is large. The rearrangement joins TRBV27 to TRBJ1-2; TRBD1 aligns across 8 bases. The receptor's source is an older woman with acute or convalescent COVID-19. Sequencing was carried out using peripheral blood. The CDR3 protein is CASRVQGANYGYTF. The CDR3 nucleotides are TGTGCCAGCAGGGTCCAGGGGGCCAACTATGGCTACACCTTC.